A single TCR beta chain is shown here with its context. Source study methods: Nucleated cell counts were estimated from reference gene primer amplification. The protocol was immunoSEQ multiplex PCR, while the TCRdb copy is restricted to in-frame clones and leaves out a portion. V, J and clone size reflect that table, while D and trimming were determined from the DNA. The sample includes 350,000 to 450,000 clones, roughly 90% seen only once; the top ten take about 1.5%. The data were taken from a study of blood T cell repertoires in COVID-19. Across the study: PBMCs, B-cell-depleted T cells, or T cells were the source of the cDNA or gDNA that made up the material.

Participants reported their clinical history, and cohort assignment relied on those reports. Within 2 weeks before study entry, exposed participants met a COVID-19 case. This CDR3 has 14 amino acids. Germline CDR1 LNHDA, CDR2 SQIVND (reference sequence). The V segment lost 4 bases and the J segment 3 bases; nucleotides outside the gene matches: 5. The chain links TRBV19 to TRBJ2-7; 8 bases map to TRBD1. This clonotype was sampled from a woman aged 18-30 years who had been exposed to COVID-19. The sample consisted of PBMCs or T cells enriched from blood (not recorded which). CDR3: CASSTRTGFYEQYF. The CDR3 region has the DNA TGTGCCAGTAGTACCCGGACAGGGTTCTACGAGCAGTACTTC. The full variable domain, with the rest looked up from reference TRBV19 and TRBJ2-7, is DGGITQSPKYLFRKEGQNVTLSCEQNLNHDAMYWYRQDPGQGLRLIYYSQIVNDFQKGDIAEGYSVSREKKESFPLTVTSAQKNPTAFYLCASSTRTGFYEQYFGPGTRLTVT.